This T cell receptor (beta chain) was sequenced during a study of T cell repertoires in cytomegalovirus infection. Study as a whole: Newly reported HLA-C-restricted and thoroughly characterized HLA-B-restricted CMV epitopes were employed. Matching HLA type, along with CMV infection, was indicated by public TCR beta signatures.

In the case of this clonotype: Its antigen is unidentified.

TCRdb fed the reads into MiXCR, producing one record per CDR3 protein. Altogether approximately 340,000 distinct CDR3 sequences are present, almost 30% being singletons, with the ten largest covering 20%. The CDR3 consists of 15 residues. Germline V gene lookup returns CDR1 LNHNV and CDR2 YYDKDF (reference sequence). Trimming left V 9 bases short and J 0 bases short, with 15 bases between. Study-level points and caveats: HLA-C-restricted, CMV-specific TCR beta clonotypes were dominant ex vivo.

The sequences come from cultured PBMCs, collected from culture after CMV antigen stimulation. The source of this sequence is a human donor in good health (CMV status not recorded). Some clones in this sample may be carry-over from other donors' samples. V is TRBV15 and J is TRBJ1-5, with D possibly being TRBD1 (5 bases). CDR3 protein: CATGPGGYSNQPQHF. The CDR3 nucleotides are TGTGCCACGGGGCCGGGGGGGTATAGCAATCAGCCCCAGCATTTT.